The clone carrying this T cell receptor (beta chain) was counted many times. This entry comes from a study of T cells in Graves' hyperthyroidism and ophthalmopathy. Study-level information: Peripheral blood draws took place at initial diagnosis, ahead of any treatment.

Per the germline V gene, CDR1 is SGHRS and CDR2 is YFSETQ. There are 16 residues in the CDR3. Trimming stripped 2 bases from V and 6 bases from J, with 17 bases between. Inclusion characteristics of ophthalmopathy patients comprised a Clinical Activity Score of at least 3, a NOSPECS grade of at least 4, and duration under 3 months. Investigators excluded patients with uncontrolled infection, other autoimmune disease, pregnancy or lactation. Together with thyroid ultrasound, orbital computed tomography, serum thyroxine and TRAb, clinical symptoms were used for diagnoses. There were TCR beta CDR3 regions amplified from RNA transcripts. HTBI primers were employed in a first-round RT-PCR of the TCR CDR3. One entry per CDR3 protein, called by TCRdb with MiXCR from the multiplex PCR reads. Altogether around 340,000 distinct CDR3 sequences are present, roughly 20% being singletons, with the ten largest covering around a sixth.

V usage is TRBV5-1 and J usage is TRBJ2-2; D tentatively fits TRBD1 or TRBD2 (5 bases each). The receptor comes from a woman aged 35 to 49 with Graves' ophthalmopathy. The sample was blood. This CDR3 is CASSFRGLSGAGELFF. In DNA form, the CDR3 reads TGCGCCAGCAGCTTCCGGGGCCTAAGTGGGGCCGGGGAGCTGTTTTTT.